The 26 T cell receptor beta chains reported below all come from one sample, sequenced in a study of memory CD4+ T cells and cytomegalovirus serostatus. Single viable CD3+CD4+CD8-CD45RO+ cells were sorted as the memory CD4+ T cells. Profiling relied on immunoSEQ multiplex PCR, and the TCRdb table lists in-frame clones only, not all of them. This sample has nearly 60,000 clones; about 81% occur once, and the top ten carry more than 1%. The specimen sequenced was memory CD4+ T cells from blood. The receptors come from an adult in good health and CMV-seronegative.

This rearrangement joins TRBV28 to TRBJ1-2; tentatively, D is TRBD1 (6 bases). Trimming took 3 bases from V and 6 from J, leaving 11 bases between them. The CDR3 contains 13 residues. Germline CDR1 MDHEN, CDR2 SYDVKM. The CDR3 reads CASSLSGADGYTF. The CDR3 nucleotides read TGTGCCAGCAGTTTGTCAGGGGCGGATGGCTACACCTTC.

This clone was seen just once. The chain couples TRBV6-6 to TRBJ1-6, with a tentative D call TRBD1 (5 bases). The CDR3 has 13 residues. CDR1 is MNHNY and CDR2 is SVGAGI in the germline V gene (reference sequence). V lost 6 bases to trimming and J lost 14 bases, with 17 bases between them. In DNA form, the CDR3 reads TGTGCCAGCAGACCCGGACATCCCGCCACCCTCCACTTT. Protein: CASRPGHPATLHF.

The V and J genes are TRBV7-9 and TRBJ2-2; weak D call: TRBD1 (5 bases). The CDR3 contains 13 residues. V lost 8 bases and J lost 7, with 14 bases in between. The germline V gene encodes CDR1 SEHNR and CDR2 FQNEAQ (reference sequence). This CDR3 is CASVVREGGELFF. The CDR3 nucleotides are TGTGCCAGCGTTGTCAGGGAAGGCGGGGAGCTGTTTTTT.

This sequence joins TRBV27 and TRBJ2-7; D is undetermined. CDR1 and CDR2 (germline): MNHEY, SMNVEV (reference sequence). The germline V and J ends were trimmed by 7 bases and 2 bases, with 9 bases remaining between them. CDR3 length: 12 residues. In nucleotides, the CDR3 is TGTGCCAGCACAGAGTGGACCTACGAGCAGTACTTC. Its protein product is CASTEWTYEQYF.

The chain couples TRBV18 to TRBJ2-5; D may be TRBD1 (6 bases). V shed 6 bases and J shed 4 bases, with 12 bases lying between them. The V gene's germline CDR1 is KGHSH and CDR2 LQKENI. The CDR3 covers 13 residues. CDR3 residues: CASSSQGPETQYF. The CDR3 DNA reads TGTGCCAGCTCGTCACAGGGTCCAGAGACCCAGTACTTC. Using reference TRBV18 and TRBJ2-5 for the parts outside the CDR3, the full variable domain is NAGVMQNPRHLVRRRGQEARLRCSPMKGHSHVYWYRQLPEEGLKFMVYLQKENIIDESGMPKERFSAEFPKEGPSILRIQQVVRGDSAAYFCASSSQGPETQYFGPGTRLLVL.

The CDR3 spells CASSLTGKNTEAFF. The DNA for the CDR3 is TGCGCCAGCAGCCTGACAGGGAAGAACACTGAAGCTTTCTTT. The V and J genes are TRBV5-1 and TRBJ1-1; TRBD1 matches 7 bases. Germline V gene data show CDR1 as SGHRS and CDR2 as YFSETQ. This CDR3 has 14 residues. The J segment lost 1 base and the V segment lost 4 bases, leaving 4 bases of the junction unmatched. The whole variable domain, remainder taken from reference TRBV5-1 and TRBJ1-1, is KAGVTQTPRYLIKTRGQQVTLSCSPISGHRSVSWYQQTPGQGLQFLFEYFSETQRNKGNFPGRFSGRQFSNSRSEMNVSTLELGDSALYLCASSLTGKNTEAFFGQGTRLTVV.

The sample holds one count of this clone. This rearrangement joins TRBV7-8 to TRBJ1-2; 8 bases map to TRBD1. The CDR3 covers 19 residues. Germline V lookup: CDR1 SGHVS, CDR2 FQNEAQ. J gave up 0 bases and V 4 bases, and 16 bases lay outside the gene matches. The CDR3: CASSSYRTRTGISNYGYTF. The CDR3 coding sequence is TGTGCCAGCAGCTCCTACAGGACGCGGACAGGGATATCTAACTATGGCTACACCTTC.

The V call is TRBV21-1, the J call TRBJ2-7; the D call of TRBD2 is as the table states it, not checked on the DNA. TRBV21-1 represents a pseudogene. There are 17 residues in the CDR3. The CDR3, as DNA: TGTGCCAGCAGCAAAGTTGGACTAGCGGGAGTGGTCCACGAGCAGTACTTC. It encodes CASSKVGLAGVVHEQYF.

V gene TRBV5-1 combines with J gene TRBJ2-7; 10 nucleotides line up with TRBD1. Losses at the gene ends were 6 bases for V and 5 bases for J; bases not matched to a gene: 14. CDR1 is SGHRS and CDR2 is YFSETQ in the germline V gene. This CDR3 spans 16 amino acids. CDR3: CASTMGQGKVVNEQYF. The CDR3 DNA sequence: TGCGCCAGCACGATGGGACAGGGGAAGGTTGTTAACGAGCAGTACTTC.

The V gene is TRBV5-1, the J gene TRBJ2-5; 9 bases line up with TRBD2. The CDR3 length is 15 residues. Germline lookup yields CDR1 SGHRS and CDR2 YFSETQ. V shed 4 bases and J 4 bases; nucleotides not matched to a gene: 8. The CDR3 loop reads CASSLLQAGGETQYF. The CDR3 bases are TGCGCCAGCAGCCTGTTGCAAGCGGGAGGAGAGACCCAGTACTTC.

This rearrangement joins TRBV4-1 to TRBJ1-5, with TRBD1 identical over 7 bases. Germline-derived CDR1 and CDR2 are MGHRA and YSYEKL. This CDR3 is 16 amino acids long. The J segment lost 3 bases and the V segment lost 0 bases, leaving 5 bases of the junction unmatched. CDR3 in DNA: TGCGCCAGCAGCCAAGAAACAGGGGTTTCCAATCAGCCCCAGCATTTT. Its translation: CASSQETGVSNQPQHF.

The J gene is TRBJ2-3, the V gene TRBV29-1, with D uncertain. This CDR3 is 12 amino acids long. The V end was cut by 2 bases, the J end by 3 bases, with 6 bases between. Germline loops: CDR1 SQVTM, CDR2 ANQGSEA. The DNA for the CDR3 is TGCAGCGTTGAAACTTATACAGATACGCAGTATTTT. This gives the protein CSVETYTDTQYF.

The rearrangement joins TRBV11-3 to TRBJ1-3; 8 nucleotides line up with TRBD1. CDR1 is SGHNT and CDR2 is YENEEA in the germline V gene. This CDR3 spans 17 amino acids. V trimming: 5 bases; J trimming: 3 bases; junction bases outside the gene matches: 12. CDR3 loop: CASSRRGQADHGNTIYF. The CDR3 bases are TGTGCCAGCAGCCGGAGGGGACAGGCTGATCATGGAAACACCATATATTTT.

The sample holds a few counts of this clone. V is TRBV5-1 and J is TRBJ2-7; 9 bases are a match to TRBD2. V was pared by 0 bases and J by 6 bases, with 7 bases of the junction left unmatched. CDR3 length equals 15 residues. Germline CDR1 and CDR2: SGHRS and YFSETQ. The CDR3 sequence: CASSLVLAGPREQYF. DNA for the CDR3: TGCGCCAGCAGCTTGGTCCTAGCGGGACCCCGCGAGCAGTACTTC.

The rearrangement links TRBV2 to TRBJ1-5; D gene unclear. The V gene lost 4 bases and the J gene lost 7 bases, with 17 bases spanning the gap. The CDR3 is 15 residues long. CDR1 SNHLY and CDR2 FYNNEI come from the germline V gene. In DNA, the CDR3 is TGTGCCAGCAGTGCCGGGATCCTAGTTCGACAGCCCCAGCATTTT. Its translation is CASSAGILVRQPQHF. Filled out from reference TRBV2 and TRBJ1-5, the complete variable domain reads EPEVTQTPSHQVTQMGQEVILRCVPISNHLYFYWYRQILGQKVEFLVSFYNNEISEKSEIFDDQFSVERPDGSNFTLKIRSTKLEDSAMYFCASSAGILVRQPQHFGDGTRLSIL.

This rearrangement joins TRBV6-1 to TRBJ2-7, with D possibly being TRBD2 (5 bases). Germline V gene lookup returns CDR1 MNHNS and CDR2 SASEGT. The CDR3 spans 15 residues. Trimming left V 8 bases short and J 0 bases short, with 17 bases between. CDR3 DNA: TGTGCCAGCCTTAAGTTTGGTGCGGGCTCCTACGAGCAGTACTTC. Translated: CASLKFGAGSYEQYF.

This clone was recorded only once. The rearrangement uses TRBV6-6 and TRBJ2-7; no clear D gene. V was cut by 4 bases and J by 6 bases, with 16 bases left in between. CDR1 and CDR2 from the germline V gene are MNHNY and SVGAGI (reference sequence). This CDR3 spans 14 amino acids. The CDR3: CASSSSPSVSEQYF. The CDR3 DNA sequence: TGTGCCAGCAGTTCGTCGCCGTCGGTTTCCGAGCAGTACTTC.

CDR3 DNA sequence: TGCGCCAGCAGCCTGAAGGGGGGCTCTGAAGCTTTCTTT. Its translation is CASSLKGGSEAFF. V and J are TRBV5-1 and TRBJ1-1, with a possible D match to TRBD1 (6 bases). The CDR3 runs to 13 residues. Germline V gene data show CDR1 as SGHRS and CDR2 as YFSETQ. V shed 4 bases and J shed 6 bases, with 13 bases lying between them.

The chain carries TRBV7-9 and TRBJ1-2, with TRBD1 as a possible D gene (5 bases). Trimming took off 3 bases at V and 1 base at J, with 9 bases between the two ends. Germline V gene data show CDR1 as SEHNR and CDR2 as FQNEAQ (reference sequence). This CDR3 contains 14 residues. CDR3 protein: CASSLQGNNYGYTF. CDR3 DNA sequence: TGTGCCAGCAGCTTGCAGGGAAATAACTATGGCTACACCTTC.

The chain employs TRBV9 and TRBJ1-1; D is uncertain. The CDR3 spans 16 residues. The germline CDR1 and CDR2 sequences are SGDLS and YYNGEE. The germline V and J ends were trimmed by 0 bases and 6 bases, with 18 bases remaining between them. CDR3 residues: CASSVASTGKWAEAFF. In DNA, the CDR3 is TGTGCCAGCAGCGTAGCGAGTACGGGGAAGTGGGCTGAAGCTTTCTTT.

The chain carries TRBV11-3 and TRBJ2-7; 12 nucleotides agree with TRBD2. CDR1 is SGHNT, CDR2 YENEEA, per germline. The V gene end was trimmed by 5 bases and the J gene end by 3 bases; junction bases not matched to a gene: 11. The CDR3 spans 17 residues. Here the CDR3 reads CASSPPGTSGRRYEQYF. The CDR3 DNA reads TGTGCCAGCAGCCCACCCGGGACTAGCGGGCGACGCTACGAGCAGTACTTC.

This chain uses TRBV5-1 with TRBJ2-7, with a tentative D call TRBD2 (5 bases). This CDR3 is built from 13 residues. Germline CDR1 and CDR2: SGHRS and YFSETQ. Trimming pared 2 bases from V and 6 bases from J, leaving 12 bases between. The CDR3 sequence is CASSLERAIEQYF. The CDR3 DNA is TGCGCCAGCAGCTTAGAGAGGGCAATCGAGCAGTACTTC.

This clone appeared a single time. The rearrangement links TRBV20-1 to TRBJ2-7; 8 bases are a match to TRBD2. J was trimmed by 6 bases and V by 5 bases; bases with no gene match: 3. There are 11 residues in the CDR3. Germline V gives CDR1 DFQATT, CDR2 SNEGSKA (reference sequence). DNA for the CDR3: TGCAGTGCTTGGACTAGCACCGAGCAGTACTTC. It encodes CSAWTSTEQYF.

The rearrangement joins TRBV5-1 to TRBJ1-4, with 10 bases fitting TRBD1. CDR1 SGHRS and CDR2 YFSETQ come from the germline V gene. J gave up 8 bases and V 5 bases, and 6 bases lay outside the gene matches. The CDR3 consists of 14 residues. The CDR3 protein is CASSSGTGDEKLFF. For the CDR3, the DNA is TGCGCCAGCAGTTCCGGGACAGGGGACGAAAAACTGTTTTTT. Together with reference TRBV5-1 and TRBJ1-4, the CDR3 gives the full variable domain: KAGVTQTPRYLIKTRGQQVTLSCSPISGHRSVSWYQQTPGQGLQFLFEYFSETQRNKGNFPGRFSGRQFSNSRSEMNVSTLELGDSALYLCASSSGTGDEKLFFGSGTQLSVL.

The V and J genes are TRBV27 and TRBJ1-2, with D tentatively TRBD1 (5 bases). This CDR3 spans 15 amino acids. CDR1 and CDR2 from the germline V gene are MNHEY and SMNVEV (reference sequence). Trimming removed 5 bases from V and 3 bases from J, with 16 bases in between. This CDR3 is CASSPSRQSYYGYTF. CDR3 coding DNA: TGTGCCAGCAGTCCCTCCCGACAGAGTTACTATGGCTACACCTTC.

The chain couples TRBV6-5 to TRBJ2-7, with TRBD2 identical over 13 bases. Germline trimming cut 4 bases from V and 3 bases from J; bases unmatched to any gene: 6. Germline-derived CDR1 and CDR2 are MNHEY and SVGAGI. The CDR3 extends over 16 amino acids. The CDR3 nucleotides are TGTGCCAGCAGTTTCCAACTAGCGGGAGGGAACTACGAGCAGTACTTC. Translated, it gives CASSFQLAGGNYEQYF.